One T cell receptor beta chain is described in this entry. Its cognate antigen is unknown. This sample stems from a study of cytomegalovirus exposure and HLA in healthy donors. Points from the study as a whole: In vitro experiments confirmed that three CMV-associated chains were specific for CMV antigens. The classifier, whose performance was assessed in both the original and validation cohorts, reportedly diagnosed cytomegalovirus status with high specificity and sensitivity.

Profiling relied on immunoSEQ multiplex PCR, and the TCRdb table lists in-frame clones only, not all of them. The sample lists 250,000 to 400,000 clones; approximately 86% were seen once. Material: PBMCs. The sequence was collected from a man younger than 40 in good health and CMV-seronegative.

CDR3 bases: TGTGCCAGCAGTTTAAGGCAGGGCTCTAGCGAGCAGTACTTC. Residues: CASSLRQGSSEQYF. The chain joins TRBV27 to TRBJ2-7, with D possibly TRBD1 on 5 matching bases. The V end was cut by 2 bases, the J end by 6 bases, with 14 bases between. This CDR3 has 14 residues. Germline values: CDR1 MNHEY, CDR2 SMNVEV (reference sequence).